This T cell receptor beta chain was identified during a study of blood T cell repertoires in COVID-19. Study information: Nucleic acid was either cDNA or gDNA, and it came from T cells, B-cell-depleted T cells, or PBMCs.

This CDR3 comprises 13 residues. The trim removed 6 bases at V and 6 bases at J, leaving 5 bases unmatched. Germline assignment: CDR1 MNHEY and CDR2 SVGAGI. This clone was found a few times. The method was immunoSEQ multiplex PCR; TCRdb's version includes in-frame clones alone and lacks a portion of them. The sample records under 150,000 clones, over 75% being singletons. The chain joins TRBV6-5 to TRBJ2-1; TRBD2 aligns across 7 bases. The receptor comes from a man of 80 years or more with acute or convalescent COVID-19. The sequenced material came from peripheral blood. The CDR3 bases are TGTGCCAGCAGGCCTACTAGCGCCAATGAGCAGTTCTTC. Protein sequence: CASRPTSANEQFF.